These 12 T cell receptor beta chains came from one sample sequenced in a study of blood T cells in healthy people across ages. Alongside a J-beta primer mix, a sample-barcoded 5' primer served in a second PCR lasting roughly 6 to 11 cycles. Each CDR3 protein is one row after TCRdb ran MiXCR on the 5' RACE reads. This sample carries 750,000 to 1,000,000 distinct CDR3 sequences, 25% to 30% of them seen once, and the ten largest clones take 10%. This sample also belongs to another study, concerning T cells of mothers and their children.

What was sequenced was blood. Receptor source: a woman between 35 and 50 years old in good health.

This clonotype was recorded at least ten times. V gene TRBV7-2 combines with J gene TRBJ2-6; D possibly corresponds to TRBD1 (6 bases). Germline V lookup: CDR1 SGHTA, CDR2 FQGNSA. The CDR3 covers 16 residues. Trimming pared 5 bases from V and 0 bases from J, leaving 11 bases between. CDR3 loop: CASSARQVSGANVLTF. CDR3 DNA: TGTGCCAGCAGCGCTAGACAGGTCTCTGGGGCCAACGTCCTGACTTTC.

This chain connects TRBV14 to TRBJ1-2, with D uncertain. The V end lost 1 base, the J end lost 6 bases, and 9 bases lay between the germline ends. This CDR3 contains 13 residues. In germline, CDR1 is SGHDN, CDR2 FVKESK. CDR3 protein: CASSQVSANGYTF. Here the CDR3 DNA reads TGTGCCAGCAGCCAAGTCAGCGCCAATGGCTACACCTTC.

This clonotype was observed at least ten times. Here the CDR3 reads CASSQEQGRKNIQYF. The CDR3 DNA sequence: TGTGCCAGCAGCCAAGAACAGGGACGTAAAAACATTCAGTACTTC. This chain connects TRBV14 to TRBJ2-4; the D gene is possibly TRBD1 (6 bases). Trimming removed 0 bases at V and 4 bases at J, with 10 bases between. The germline gives CDR1 SGHDN, CDR2 FVKESK. This CDR3 region has 15 residues.

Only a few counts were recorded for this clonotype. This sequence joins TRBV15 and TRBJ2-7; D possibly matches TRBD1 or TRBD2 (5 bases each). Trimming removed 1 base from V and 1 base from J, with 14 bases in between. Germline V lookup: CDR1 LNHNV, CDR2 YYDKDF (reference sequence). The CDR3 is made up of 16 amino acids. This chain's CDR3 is CATSRASGTGSYEQYF. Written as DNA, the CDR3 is TGTGCCACCAGCAGAGCCTCCGGGACGGGGTCCTACGAGCAGTACTTC.

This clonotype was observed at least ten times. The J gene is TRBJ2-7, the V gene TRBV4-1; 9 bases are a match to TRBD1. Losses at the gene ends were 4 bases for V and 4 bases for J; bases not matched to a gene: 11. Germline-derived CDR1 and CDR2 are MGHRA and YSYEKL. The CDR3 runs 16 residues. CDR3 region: CASSRPNRDRVYEQYF. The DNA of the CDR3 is TGCGCCAGCAGCCGCCCCAACCGGGACAGGGTGTACGAGCAGTACTTC.

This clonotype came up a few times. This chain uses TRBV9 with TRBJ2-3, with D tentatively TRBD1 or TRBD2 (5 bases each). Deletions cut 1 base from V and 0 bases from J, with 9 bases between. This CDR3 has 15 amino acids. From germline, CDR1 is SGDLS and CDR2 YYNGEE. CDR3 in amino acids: CASSVQGASTDTQYF. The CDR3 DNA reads TGTGCCAGCAGCGTACAGGGAGCTAGCACAGATACGCAGTATTTT.

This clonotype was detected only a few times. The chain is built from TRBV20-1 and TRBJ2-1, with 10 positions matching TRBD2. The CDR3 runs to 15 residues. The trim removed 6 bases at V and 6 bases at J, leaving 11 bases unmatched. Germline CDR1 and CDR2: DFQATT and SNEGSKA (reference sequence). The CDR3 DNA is TGCAGTGCCCCGGGGGCTAGCGGGGGAACCAATGAGCAGTTCTTC. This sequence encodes CSAPGASGGTNEQFF.

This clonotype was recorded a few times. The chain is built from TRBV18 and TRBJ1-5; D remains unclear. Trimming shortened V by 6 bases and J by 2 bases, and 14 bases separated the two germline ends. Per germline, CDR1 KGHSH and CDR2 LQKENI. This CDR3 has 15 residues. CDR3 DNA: TGTGCCAGCTCCCCCAGAAGAGAGGGCAATCAGCCCCAGCATTTT. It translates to CASSPRREGNQPQHF.

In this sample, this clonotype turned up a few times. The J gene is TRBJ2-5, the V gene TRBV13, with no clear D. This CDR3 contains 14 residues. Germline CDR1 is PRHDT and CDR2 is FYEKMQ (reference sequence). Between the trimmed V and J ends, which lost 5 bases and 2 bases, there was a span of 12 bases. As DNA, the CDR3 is TGTGCCAGCAGCACTGGAGTTTGGCAAGAGACCCAGTACTTC. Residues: CASSTGVWQETQYF.

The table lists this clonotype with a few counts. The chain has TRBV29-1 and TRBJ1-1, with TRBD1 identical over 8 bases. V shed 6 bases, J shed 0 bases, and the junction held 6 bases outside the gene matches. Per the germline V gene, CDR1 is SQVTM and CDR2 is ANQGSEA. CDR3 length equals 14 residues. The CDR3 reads CSVRDRRLNTEAFF. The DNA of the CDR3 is TGCAGCGTGAGGGACAGGCGACTGAACACTGAAGCTTTCTTT.

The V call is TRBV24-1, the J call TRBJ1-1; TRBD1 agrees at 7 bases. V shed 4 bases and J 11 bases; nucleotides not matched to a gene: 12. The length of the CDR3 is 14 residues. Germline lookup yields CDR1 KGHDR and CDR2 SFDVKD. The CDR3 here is CATSEGAGGTTAFF. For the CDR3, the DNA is TGTGCCACCAGTGAAGGGGCAGGGGGAACCACGGCTTTCTTT.

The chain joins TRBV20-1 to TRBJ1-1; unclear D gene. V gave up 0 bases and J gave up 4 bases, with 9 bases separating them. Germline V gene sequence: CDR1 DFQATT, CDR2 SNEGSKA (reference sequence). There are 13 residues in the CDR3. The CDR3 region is CSARDARSTEAFF. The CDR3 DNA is TGCAGTGCTAGAGATGCGAGGAGCACTGAAGCTTTCTTT.